This T cell receptor (beta chain) derives from a study of T-cell memory formation after mild COVID-19. This CDR3 is 18 amino acids long. V gave up 3 bases and J gave up 0 bases, with 15 bases separating them. TCRalpha and TCRbeta libraries used 5'RACE with constant-segment primers and UMIs. TCRdb ran MiXCR on the 5' RACE reads and lists one entry per CDR3 protein. The sample shows roughly 300,000 distinct CDR3 sequences, 8.2% of them seen only once. Study observations and caveats: Contracting CD4+ clones sat mainly in CM and EM; CD8+ in EMRA. Unconfirmed was the SARS-CoV-2 specificity of second-wave clones that peaked on day 37. That cross-reactive memory joined was suggested by some responding clones appearing in pre-infection memory.

There are a few counts of this clonotype. The antigen is undetermined. The V call is TRBV12-3 or TRBV12-4, the J call TRBJ1-6; D unresolved. The source is a man aged 18 to 30 who had mild COVID-19 (a few samples of this study predate the infection). Cell type and time point are not known. Sequencing was carried out using PBMCs or a T cell subset sorted from them (not recorded which). In nucleotides, the CDR3 is TGTGCCAGCAGTTTGGGAAAACGAACCAGCTCCTATAATTCACCCCTCCACTTT. The encoded protein is CASSLGKRTSSYNSPLHF.